The present entry profiles one T cell receptor beta chain with its context. Its matching antigen is unknown. The entry originates in a study of human T cells and chemical hapten exposure. Trimming removed 2 bases from V and 4 bases from J, with 11 bases in between. The CDR3 runs 14 residues. Germline CDR1 MNHNY, CDR2 SVGAGI (reference sequence). TCRdb re-called the 5' RACE reads through MiXCR, storing one row per CDR3 protein. Found here are under 150,000 distinct CDR3 sequences, approximately 20% of them singletons; the top ten hold approximately 2.8%. Unseparated into fractions, whole blood served as the source from which total RNA was extracted. General study findings and limits: High-frequency TCRs, those above 1 in 1000, stayed the same after DPC sensitization.

This TCR came from a human donor in good health. V gene TRBV6-6 combines with J gene TRBJ1-1; D is undetermined. CDR3 protein: CASSYKLGVTEAFF. CDR3 DNA sequence: TGTGCCAGCAGTTACAAGTTGGGAGTCACTGAAGCTTTCTTT.